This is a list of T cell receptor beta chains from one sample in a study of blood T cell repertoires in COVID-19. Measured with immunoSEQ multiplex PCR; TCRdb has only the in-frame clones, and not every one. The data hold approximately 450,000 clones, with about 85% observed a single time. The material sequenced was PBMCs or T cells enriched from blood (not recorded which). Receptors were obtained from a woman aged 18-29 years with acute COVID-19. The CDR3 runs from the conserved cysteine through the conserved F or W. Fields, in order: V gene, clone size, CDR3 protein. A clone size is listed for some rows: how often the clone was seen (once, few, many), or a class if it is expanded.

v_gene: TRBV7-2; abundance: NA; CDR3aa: CASSLGFEADRRFSPLHF
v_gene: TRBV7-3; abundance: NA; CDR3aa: CASSPYGSSYNEQFF
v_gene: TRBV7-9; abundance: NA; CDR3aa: CASSWTGVQPQHF
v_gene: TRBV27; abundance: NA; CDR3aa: CASSLNRGQGRRNTEAFF
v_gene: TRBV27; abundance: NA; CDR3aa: CASGPLGASYNEQFF
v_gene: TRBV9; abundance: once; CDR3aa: CASSADFTDTQYF
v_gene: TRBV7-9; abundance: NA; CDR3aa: CASSLKQAMNTIYF
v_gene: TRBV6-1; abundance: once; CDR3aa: CASSEGGGGGYTF
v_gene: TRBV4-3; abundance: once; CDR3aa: CASSQDRENTEAFF
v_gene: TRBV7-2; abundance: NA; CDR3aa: CASSSRGSGSSDTQYF
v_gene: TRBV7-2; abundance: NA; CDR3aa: CASSLATGADNEQFF
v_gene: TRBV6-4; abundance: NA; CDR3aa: CASSEDGTSTYEQYF
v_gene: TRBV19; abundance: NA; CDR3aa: CASSMDRDLEAFF
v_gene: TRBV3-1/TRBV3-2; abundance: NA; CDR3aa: CASSPAWGRQPQHF
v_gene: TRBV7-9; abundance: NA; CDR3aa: CASSLTAYGYTF
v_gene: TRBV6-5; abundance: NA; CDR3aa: CASSYSRGRAAEQYF
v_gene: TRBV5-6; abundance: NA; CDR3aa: CASSLRQGRYEQYF
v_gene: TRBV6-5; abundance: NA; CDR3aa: CASSLHLDYGYTF
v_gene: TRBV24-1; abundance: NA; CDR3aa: CATSASSTDTQYF
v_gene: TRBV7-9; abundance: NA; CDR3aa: CASSPGTSAYEQYF
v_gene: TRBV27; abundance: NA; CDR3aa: CASRAGTSGSRELFF
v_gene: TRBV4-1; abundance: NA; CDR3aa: CASSQVGVTEAFF
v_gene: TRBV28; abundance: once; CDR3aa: CASSPLDRDRADTQYF
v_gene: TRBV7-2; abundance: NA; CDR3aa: CASSLPGSGEQFF
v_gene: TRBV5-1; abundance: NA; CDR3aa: CASSERLQGGLTYEQYF
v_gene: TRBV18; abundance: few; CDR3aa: CASSRTGGSNEKLFF
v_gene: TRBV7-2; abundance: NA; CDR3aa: CASSSNSNQPQHF